The 30 T cell receptor beta chains below were found in one sample sequenced in a study of T cells after yellow fever vaccination. Using its own MiXCR run on the 5' RACE reads, TCRdb lists one record per CDR3 protein. The data contain 250,000 or so distinct CDR3 sequences, 6.5% to 8.5% of them singletons. This sample comprised CD4+ T cells sorted from PBMCs, obtained 15 days after the yellow fever booster vaccination. The receptors derive from a man aged 30-40 years who received the YFV17D yellow fever vaccine.

The chain joins TRBV18 to TRBJ2-5; possibly TRBD2 for D (6 bases). There are 15 residues in the CDR3. CDR1 KGHSH and CDR2 LQKENI come from the germline V gene. With 6 bases removed from V and 4 bases from J, the gap between germline ends came to 18 bases. CDR3 in amino acids: CASSAGSGIRETQYF. The CDR3 DNA reads TGTGCCAGCTCCGCGGGATCAGGAATCAGAGAGACCCAGTACTTC.

The sample holds a few counts of this clonotype. This chain joins TRBV3-1 and TRBJ1-1; D unclear. The germline V and J ends were trimmed by 0 bases and 7 bases, with 15 bases remaining between them. Germline V gene sequence: CDR1 LGHDT, CDR2 YNNKEL (reference sequence). This CDR3 comprises 15 residues. CDR3 DNA sequence: TGTGCCAGCAGCCAAGACTTAGGGTCAGCCGGTGAAGCTTTCTTT. Protein: CASSQDLGSAGEAFF. The variable domain in full, completed from reference TRBV3-1 and TRBJ1-1, reads DTAVSQTPKYLVTQMGNDKSIKCEQNLGHDTMYWYKQDSKKFLKIMFSYNNKELIINETVPNRFSPKSPDKAHLNLHINSLELGDSAVYFCASSQDLGSAGEAFFGQGTRLTVV.

This chain connects TRBV27 to TRBJ1-5; D ambiguous. Germline assignment: CDR1 MNHEY and CDR2 SMNVEV (reference sequence). The germline V and J ends were trimmed by 7 bases and 0 bases, with 13 bases remaining between them. This CDR3 has 15 residues. CDR3 in DNA: TGTGCCAGCAACCTACACGTAAATAGCAATCAGCCCCAGCATTTT. This encodes CASNLHVNSNQPQHF.

This clonotype came up a few times. The chain has TRBV4-3 and TRBJ2-7; no reliable D call. V lost 0 bases to trimming and J lost 6 bases, with 12 bases between them. The CDR3 covers 14 residues. CDR1 LGHNA and CDR2 YSLEER come from the germline V gene. Here the CDR3 DNA reads TGCGCCAGCAGCCAAGACCTCAAGGGTTCCGAGCAGTACTTC. This sequence encodes CASSQDLKGSEQYF.

This clonotype was recorded at least ten times. The chain couples TRBV20-1 to TRBJ1-1, with D hard to call. Per germline, CDR1 DFQATT and CDR2 SNEGSKA (reference sequence). Between the trimmed V and J ends, which lost 1 base and 1 base, there was a span of 10 bases. The CDR3 has 14 residues. CDR3 sequence reads: CSARGTVTNTEAFF. The CDR3 DNA is TGCAGTGCTAGAGGTACAGTAACGAACACTGAAGCTTTCTTT.

V is TRBV5-1 and J is TRBJ2-5; a weak D match, TRBD2 (7 bases). The CDR3 runs to 15 residues. Germline V gene lookup returns CDR1 SGHRS and CDR2 YFSETQ. The V gene lost 3 bases and the J gene lost 1 base, with 13 bases spanning the gap. CDR3 nucleotides: TGCGCCAGCAGCTCGAGGGGGGGGGCCCAAGAGACCCAGTACTTC. Protein product: CASSSRGGAQETQYF.

This clonotype was seen repeatedly, ten times or more. This chain joins TRBV12-3 or TRBV12-4 and TRBJ1-3; D is uncertain. V shed 1 base and J shed 4 bases, with 8 bases lying between them. CDR3 length: 14 residues. CDR3 in DNA: TGTGCCAGCAGTTTAGGTCCATCCGGAAACACCATATATTTT. Translating gives CASSLGPSGNTIYF.

The V gene is TRBV7-2, the J gene TRBJ2-7, with 13 bases aligning to TRBD2. This CDR3 contains 15 residues. V trimming: 2 bases; J trimming: 5 bases; junction bases outside the gene matches: 3. Germline V gene sequence: CDR1 SGHTA, CDR2 FQGNSA. The CDR3 nucleotides are TGTGCCAGCAGCTTAACTAGCGGGAGGGTAAACGAGCAGTACTTC. It specifies CASSLTSGRVNEQYF.

Only a few counts were recorded for this clonotype. V gene TRBV4-3 combines with J gene TRBJ2-2, with 13 bases that match TRBD2. After removal of 1 base from V and 7 bases from J, the junction contained 6 bases not matched to a gene. Per the germline V gene, CDR1 is LGHNA and CDR2 is YSLEER. The CDR3 is made up of 17 amino acids. The CDR3 spells CASSQALAGGPGGELFF. The CDR3 region has the DNA TGCGCCAGCAGCCAAGCACTAGCGGGAGGGCCGGGCGGGGAGCTGTTTTTT.

This clonotype has at least ten counts. The V and J genes are TRBV5-4 and TRBJ2-7; D perhaps matches TRBD1 (6 bases). The V gene lost 1 base and the J gene lost 4 bases, with 15 bases spanning the gap. Per the germline V gene, CDR1 is SGHNT and CDR2 is YYREEE (reference sequence). This CDR3 spans 15 amino acids. The CDR3 protein is CASSLTTRGPYEQYF. In DNA, the CDR3 is TGTGCCAGCAGCTTGACCACCAGGGGCCCGTACGAGCAGTACTTC.

This clonotype was found many times. The V call is TRBV6-6, the J call TRBJ2-7; D possibly corresponds to TRBD1 (5 bases). The CDR3 runs to 13 residues. Trimming took 7 bases from V and 3 from J, leaving 13 bases between them. Germline CDR1 is MNHNY and CDR2 is SVGAGI (reference sequence). The CDR3 DNA reads as TGTGCCAGCAAGGGGCAGGATCACTACGAGCAGTACTTC. The encoded protein is CASKGQDHYEQYF.

This clonotype has just a few counts. This chain joins TRBV4-3 and TRBJ2-7; TRBD2 aligns across 7 bases. This CDR3 is built from 16 residues. J gave up 8 bases and V 4 bases, and 17 bases lay outside the gene matches. CDR1 and CDR2 (germline): LGHNA, YSLEER. The CDR3 protein is CASSLNSSGPSGKQYF. DNA for the CDR3: TGCGCCAGCAGCCTAAATTCTAGCGGACCTTCAGGGAAGCAGTACTTC.

The gene calls are TRBV20-1 and TRBJ2-5, with 8 nucleotides matching TRBD2. The CDR3 has 15 residues. The trim removed 6 bases at V and 4 bases at J, leaving 13 bases unmatched. The germline V gene has CDR1 DFQATT and CDR2 SNEGSKA (reference sequence). CDR3 nucleotides: TGCAGTGCCCCCCCTGGCGCGCTAGCGGGAGAGACCCAGTACTTC. Its translation is CSAPPGALAGETQYF.

The chain couples TRBV4-1 to TRBJ2-5; 9 bases are a match to TRBD1. V lost 1 base and J lost 5; bases outside the gene matches: 5. Looked up from germline, CDR1 is MGHRA and CDR2 is YSYEKL. There are 15 residues in the CDR3. CDR3 sequence (DNA): TGCGCCAGCAGCCAAGGAGGGGACAGGGAGGAGACCCAGTACTTC. This codes for CASSQGGDREETQYF.

Notes on this clonotype: Being one base from a much bigger clone, this may be a read error. This sequence joins TRBV7-9 and TRBJ2-1; 10 bases map to TRBD2. This CDR3 is 14 amino acids long. With 3 bases clipped from V and 6 bases from J, the junction kept 2 bases outside the gene matches. Germline values: CDR1 SEHNR, CDR2 FQNEAQ (reference sequence). This CDR3 reads CASSFGTSVNEQFF. CDR3 sequence (DNA): TGTGCCAGCAGCTTCGGGACTAGCGTCAATGAGCAGTTCTTC.

This clonotype came up many times. This chain connects TRBV20-1 to TRBJ1-1; D call uncertain. V shed 2 bases and J shed 4 bases, with 14 bases lying between them. The CDR3 sequence is 14 residues long. In germline, CDR1 is DFQATT, CDR2 SNEGSKA (reference sequence). CDR3 sequence reads: CSARSGGPSTEAFF. In DNA form, the CDR3 reads TGCAGTGCTAGAAGTGGAGGGCCATCCACTGAAGCTTTCTTT.

The chain combines TRBV23-1 with TRBJ2-7; D gene uncertain. TRBV23-1 carries the ORF label, with uncertain function. The CDR3 contains 13 residues. Between the trimmed V and J ends, which lost 5 bases and 2 bases, there was a span of 10 bases. CDR3 sequence reads: CASSRVPTYEQYF. The CDR3 DNA reads as TGCGCCAGCAGTAGGGTCCCGACCTACGAGCAGTACTTC.

This clonotype came up a few times. The V call is TRBV9, the J call TRBJ2-2; a possible D gene is TRBD2 (5 bases). The germline V and J ends were trimmed by 3 bases and 0 bases, with 12 bases remaining between them. This CDR3 contains 16 residues. Germline V gives CDR1 SGDLS, CDR2 YYNGEE. CDR3 sequence: CASSAFGETNTGELFF. CDR3 coding DNA: TGTGCCAGCAGCGCCTTCGGGGAAACGAACACCGGGGAGCTGTTTTTT.

This clonotype has only a few counts. The CDR3 spells CASKIAGGTYEQYF. The CDR3 DNA reads as TGTGCCAGCAAAATAGCGGGAGGGACCTACGAGCAGTACTTC. This chain links TRBV11-2 with TRBJ2-7; the match to TRBD2 covers 11 bases. CDR1 SGHAT and CDR2 FQNNGV come from the germline V gene. The CDR3 has 14 amino acids. The trim removed 7 bases at V and 2 bases at J, leaving 4 bases unmatched.

This clonotype was seen many times. The rearrangement uses TRBV7-2 and TRBJ2-1; TRBD2 is a possible D gene (6 bases). The CDR3 contains 15 residues. The V gene's germline CDR1 is SGHTA and CDR2 FQGNSA. V was cut by 5 bases and J by 7 bases, with 18 bases left in between. The CDR3 region is CASSTRAGGENEQFF. CDR3 nucleotides: TGTGCCAGCAGCACCCGAGCGGGTGGGGAGAATGAGCAGTTCTTC.

Only a few counts were recorded for this clonotype. The rearrangement links TRBV20-1 to TRBJ1-4; unclear D gene. Deletions cut 8 bases from V and 0 bases from J, with 31 bases between. The germline V gene encodes CDR1 DFQATT and CDR2 SNEGSKA (reference sequence). The CDR3 extends over 20 amino acids. The CDR3 region is CSTLSRAEPPLSATNEKLFF. As DNA, the CDR3 is TGCAGTACGCTCTCCAGAGCAGAACCACCATTATCAGCAACTAATGAAAAACTGTTTTTT.

V is TRBV20-1 and J is TRBJ2-1, with TRBD2 as a possible D gene (6 bases). The CDR3 totals 12 residues. Trimming removed 0 bases at V and 8 bases at J, with 8 bases between. Germline CDR1 reads DFQATT; CDR2 reads SNEGSKA (reference sequence). This CDR3 reads CSARDGGYEQFF. Written as DNA, the CDR3 is TGCAGTGCTAGAGACGGGGGATATGAGCAGTTCTTC.

Many counts were recorded for this clonotype. This chain links TRBV20-1 with TRBJ2-3; 14 bases map to TRBD2. The CDR3 extends over 14 amino acids. Germline CDR1 is DFQATT and CDR2 is SNEGSKA (reference sequence). The V and J ends lost 6 bases and 6 bases, in that order; junction bases with no gene match: 5. CDR3 loop: CSAETSGREDTQYF. The CDR3 nucleotides read TGCAGTGCCGAGACTAGCGGGAGGGAGGATACGCAGTATTTT.

The sample holds many counts of this clonotype. The rearrangement links TRBV7-9 to TRBJ1-6; maybe TRBD1 (5 bases). From germline, CDR1 is SEHNR and CDR2 FQNEAQ (reference sequence). V lost 3 bases and J lost 1, with 7 bases in between. This CDR3 spans 15 amino acids. The CDR3 DNA follows: TGTGCCAGCAGCTTGGACATGTCCTATAATTCACCCCTCCACTTT. Translated, it gives CASSLDMSYNSPLHF.

This clonotype has ten or more counts. CDR3 loop: CASSMGLAGAYEQYF. The CDR3 region has the DNA TGCGCCAGCAGTATGGGACTAGCGGGAGCCTACGAGCAGTACTTC. The chain combines TRBV5-1 with TRBJ2-7; 14 bases fit TRBD2. CDR1 SGHRS and CDR2 YFSETQ come from the germline V gene. The CDR3 runs 15 residues. The V gene end was trimmed by 5 bases and the J gene end by 2 bases; junction bases not matched to a gene: 3.

This clonotype was seen a few times. The chain carries TRBV27 and TRBJ2-6; no definite D call. V lost 3 bases and J lost 6, with 6 bases in between. The CDR3 contains 13 residues. Per the germline V gene, CDR1 is MNHEY and CDR2 is SMNVEV (reference sequence). The CDR3 sequence: CASSFSEANVLTF. As DNA, the CDR3 is TGTGCCAGCAGTTTTTCCGAGGCCAACGTCCTGACTTTC. The full variable domain, completed using reference TRBV27 and TRBJ2-6, is EAQVTQNPRYLITVTGKKLTVTCSQNMNHEYMSWYRQDPGLGLRQIYYSMNVEVTDKGDVPEGYKVSRKEKRNFPLILESPSPNQTSLYFCASSFSEANVLTFGAGSRLTVL.

Ten or more counts support this clonotype. J is TRBJ2-7 and V is TRBV2; 11 bases are a match to TRBD2. CDR1 and CDR2 from the germline V gene are SNHLY and FYNNEI. V lost 4 bases, J lost 3 bases, and 5 bases stayed unmatched. The CDR3 consists of 15 residues. CDR3 sequence (DNA): TGTGCCAGCAGTGTCCCCGGGACTAGCGGCTACGAGCAGTACTTC. This sequence encodes CASSVPGTSGYEQYF.

The table lists this clonotype with many counts. The chain links TRBV5-1 to TRBJ2-7; 7 bases are a match to TRBD1. CDR1 SGHRS and CDR2 YFSETQ come from the germline V gene. Losses at the gene ends were 3 bases for V and 6 bases for J; bases not matched to a gene: 3. The CDR3 is 12 amino acids. The DNA of the CDR3 is TGCGCCAGCAGCTCTACAGGGGTCGAGCAGTACTTC. Protein: CASSSTGVEQYF.

This clonotype has a handful of counts. The chain couples TRBV30 to TRBJ2-1, with TRBD2 identical over 8 bases. V trimming: 4 bases; J trimming: 9 bases; junction bases outside the gene matches: 5. This CDR3 spans 12 amino acids. Per the germline V gene, CDR1 is GTSNPN and CDR2 is SVGIG (reference sequence). CDR3 region: CAWKLAVGEQFF. The CDR3 DNA reads as TGTGCCTGGAAACTAGCGGTGGGTGAGCAGTTCTTC. The variable domain in full, completed from reference TRBV30 and TRBJ2-1, reads SQTIHQWPATLVQPVGSPLSLECTVEGTSNPNLYWYRQAAGRGLQLLFYSVGIGQISSEVPQNLSASRPQDRQFILSSKKLLLSDSGFYLCAWKLAVGEQFFGPGTRLTVL.

This clonotype was detected many times. CDR3 loop: CASSEHRDSYGYTF. CDR3 bases: TGTGCCAGCAGTGAGCACAGGGATAGCTATGGCTACACCTTC. V is TRBV2 and J is TRBJ1-2; tentatively, D is TRBD1 (6 bases). V was trimmed by 3 bases and J by 4 bases, leaving 12 bases between them. Germline V gene data show CDR1 as SNHLY and CDR2 as FYNNEI. The CDR3 totals 14 residues.